The rows below give T cell receptor beta chains drawn from one sample of a study of blood T cells in healthy people across ages. TCRdb re-called the 5' RACE reads through MiXCR, storing one row per CDR3 protein. The sample lists 700,000 or so distinct CDR3 sequences, around 43% occurring once. What was sequenced was blood. Source of these receptors: an older man in good health. CDR3s include the opening cysteine and the closing phenylalanine or tryptophan. Fields, in order: CDR3 DNA, CDR3 protein, J gene, V gene, D gene, clone size. The D gene is left open where the match is weak. Size is stated for part of the rows, as once, few or many counts, or as a class when the clone is expanded.

TGTGCCAGCAGTTCACGTCCACTTGAAGCTTTCTTT	CASSSRPLEAFF	TRBJ1-1	TRBV28	NA	NA
TGTGTCAGCAGTTTAAGCCAGGGCAGGGACCAAGAGACCCAGTACTTC	CVSSLSQGRDQETQYF	TRBJ2-5	TRBV28	NA	NA
TGTGCCAGCAGTTATGCTGGCGGACAGACAGAGACCCAGTACTTC	CASSYAGGQTETQYF	TRBJ2-5	TRBV6-2/TRBV6-3	NA	NA
TGTGCCAGCACCAAGGGCGGGCGGGAGACCCAGTACTTC	CASTKGGRETQYF	TRBJ2-5	TRBV7-2	NA	NA
TGTGCCAGCAGCTCCCTAGCGGGTTCGGGGGAGACCCAGTACTTC	CASSSLAGSGETQYF	TRBJ2-5	TRBV7-6	TRBD2	NA
TGTGCCACCAGTGATGGTGGACAGGGGCAAGAGACCCAGTACTTC	CATSDGGQGQETQYF	TRBJ2-5	TRBV24-1	TRBD1	few
TGTGCCAGACCATCTGACAGGGGGCACGAGCAGTACTTC	CARPSDRGHEQYF	TRBJ2-7	TRBV21-1	NA	few
TGTGCCAGCAGTCAAAAACCCGGGACCCTCCATAACGAGCAGTACTTC	CASSQKPGTLHNEQYF	TRBJ2-7	TRBV27	NA	NA
TGTGCCAGCAGCTTCACTGGAGGCAGACGCACAGATACGCAGTATTTT	CASSFTGGRRTDTQYF	TRBJ2-3	TRBV7-9	NA	NA
TGTGCTAGTGGTTTGGGGGATAGCGGGATGGCAGATACGCAGTATTTT	CASGLGDSGMADTQYF	TRBJ2-3	TRBV12-5	TRBD2	NA
TGCAGTGCTCCCCCCACATACAGTTTAGCCAATGAGCAGTTCTTC	CSAPPTYSLANEQFF	TRBJ2-1	TRBV20-1	NA	NA
TGCAGCGTGGTTGGCAGGGGGCCTCGCGAGCAGTACTTC	CSVVGRGPREQYF	TRBJ2-7	TRBV29-1	TRBD1	NA
TGTGCCAGCAGCACCGGCGGGAGTGGAGCAGATACGCAGTATTTT	CASSTGGSGADTQYF	TRBJ2-3	TRBV21-1	NA	NA
TGTGCCAGCAGCGTCCGACTAGCTGGCAATGAGCAGTTCTTC	CASSVRLAGNEQFF	TRBJ2-1	TRBV9	TRBD2	NA
TGCAGCGTTGAAGATCCGCCCACAGGTACGCAGTATTTT	CSVEDPPTGTQYF	TRBJ2-3	TRBV29-1	NA	many
TGTGCCAGCAGTACAGACAGGGGGCGAGGTGAGCAGTACTTC	CASSTDRGRGEQYF	TRBJ2-7	TRBV7-2	TRBD1	NA
TGCGCCAGCAGCTCCTCCCCGACCGGACAAGAGACCCAGTACTTC	CASSSSPTGQETQYF	TRBJ2-5	TRBV5-1	NA	NA
TGCGCCAGCAGCCATTACCGGGAGACCATCTCTGGGGCCAACGTCCTGACTTTC	CASSHYRETISGANVLTF	TRBJ2-6	TRBV4-1	NA	few
TGCGCCAGCAGCCAAGAGAGGCAGGGGATATTTTCACCCCTCCACTTT	CASSQERQGIFSPLHF	TRBJ1-6	TRBV4-3	NA	NA
TGTGCCAGCAGCTTCCAGCTAGCGGGGCGTACAGATACGCAGTATTTT	CASSFQLAGRTDTQYF	TRBJ2-3	TRBV7-2	TRBD2	few
TGTGCCAGCCAACCCCCTCTTTTCTACGAGCAGTACTTC	CASQPPLFYEQYF	TRBJ2-7	TRBV7-2	NA	few
TGCGCCAGCAGCCAACAGGGACAGGGGGCGAGCACAGATACGCAGTATTTT	CASSQQGQGASTDTQYF	TRBJ2-3	TRBV4-3	TRBD1	NA